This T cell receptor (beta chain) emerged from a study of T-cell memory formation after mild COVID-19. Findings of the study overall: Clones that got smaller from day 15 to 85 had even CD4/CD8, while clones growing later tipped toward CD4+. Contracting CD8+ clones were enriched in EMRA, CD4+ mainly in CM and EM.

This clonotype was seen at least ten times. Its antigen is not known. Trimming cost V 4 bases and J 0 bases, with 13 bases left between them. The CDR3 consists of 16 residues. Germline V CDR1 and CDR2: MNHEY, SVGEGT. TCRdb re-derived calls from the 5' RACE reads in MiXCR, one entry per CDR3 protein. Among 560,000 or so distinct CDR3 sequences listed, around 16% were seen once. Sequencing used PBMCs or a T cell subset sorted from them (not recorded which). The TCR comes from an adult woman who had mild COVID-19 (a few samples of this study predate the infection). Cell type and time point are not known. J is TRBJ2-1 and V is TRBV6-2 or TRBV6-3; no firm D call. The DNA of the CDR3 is TGTGCCAGCAGTTCCCCTATAGCCGGCTCCTACAATGAGCAGTTCTTC. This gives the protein CASSSPIAGSYNEQFF.